This entry lists 23 T cell receptor beta chains sequenced from one sample in a study of T cells expressing NK-cell markers. TCRdb reprocessed the 5' RACE reads; each CDR3 protein has one entry and no DNA is given. With 300,000 or so distinct CDR3 sequences in the sample, the ten largest clones hold about 4.2%. Sequences were obtained from blood T cells: a sorted CD56 or NKG2C T cell subset, CD4+ or CD8+ T cells, or bulk PBMC T cells (not recorded which). Receptor source: a woman aged 18 to 69 in good health.

The chain joins TRBV7-2 to TRBJ1-5; TCRdb designates TRBD1, a call that cannot be tested without DNA. The CDR3 has 15 residues. CDR1 is SGHTA, CDR2 FQGNSA, per germline. CDR3 sequence reads: CASSLVEGMGQPQHF.

The V and J genes are TRBV7-2 and TRBJ2-7; no DNA is available, so the TRBD2 call from TCRdb remains unchecked. CDR1 SGHTA and CDR2 FQGNSA come from the germline V gene. This CDR3 comprises 17 residues. CDR3 sequence: CASSLVAGTSGSYEQYF.

The CDR3: CASSFVAGDYNEQFF. The rearrangement links TRBV5-1 to TRBJ2-1; the TRBD2 assignment by TCRdb is unverifiable without DNA. CDR1 and CDR2 (germline): SGHRS, YFSETQ. This CDR3 has 15 residues.

The chain is built from TRBV5-6 and TRBJ2-3; as DNA is missing, the TRBD1 call by TCRdb cannot be tested. The CDR3 is 16 amino acids. Germline-derived CDR1 and CDR2 are SGHDT and YYEEEE. The chain's CDR3 is CASSPDRGGGTDTQYF.

The chain joins TRBV29-1 to TRBJ1-1. This CDR3 is built from 13 residues. Germline V gene sequence: CDR1 SQVTM, CDR2 ANQGSEA. The CDR3 loop is CSVARTLPEPAFF.

The chain has TRBV7-3 and TRBJ2-1; the D gene TCRdb calls, TRBD2, cannot be checked with no DNA. The CDR3 length is 19 residues. CDR1 SGHTA and CDR2 FQGTGA come from the germline V gene. This CDR3 is CASSSGTSGRGIGLGEQLF.

The chain couples TRBV10-3 to TRBJ2-1; lacking DNA, the TRBD2 call made by TCRdb goes unchecked. Germline V lookup: CDR1 ENHRY, CDR2 SYGVKD. This CDR3 spans 12 amino acids. The CDR3 region is CATKRDPDEQFF.

This rearrangement joins TRBV4-3 to TRBJ1-1. Germline V CDR1 and CDR2: LGHNA, YSLEER. The CDR3 is made up of 13 amino acids. CDR3 loop: CASSHELPSEAFF.

The chain recombines TRBV7-9 with TRBJ1-1; with no DNA, the TCRdb D assignment of TRBD1 cannot be verified. Looked up from germline, CDR1 is SEHNR and CDR2 is FQNEAQ (reference sequence). This CDR3 has 17 amino acids. This CDR3 reads CASSPIRTGGLNTEAFF. Full variable domain (outside the CDR3, taken from reference TRBV7-9 and TRBJ1-1): DTGVSQNPRHKITKRGQNVTFRCDPISEHNRLYWYRQTLGQGPEFLTYFQNEAQLEKSRLLSDRFSAERPKGSFSTLEIQRTEQGDSAMYLCASSPIRTGGLNTEAFFGQGTRLTVV.

This chain joins TRBV18 and TRBJ1-1; checking the TCRdb D call of TRBD1 is not possible without DNA. The V gene's germline CDR1 is KGHSH and CDR2 LQKENI. The CDR3 loop spans 15 amino acids. The CDR3 is CASSPRGTGFTEAFF.

The chain uses TRBV11-2 and TRBJ2-3; absent DNA, TCRdb's TRBD2 call cannot be checked. The CDR3 length is 16 residues. In germline, CDR1 is SGHAT, CDR2 FQNNGV. This CDR3 is CASSLNGRAVGDTQYF.

The rearrangement links TRBV29-1 to TRBJ2-3; there is no DNA to check the TCRdb D call of TRBD2. Germline-derived CDR1 and CDR2 are SQVTM and ANQGSEA. The CDR3 is 16 amino acids. CDR3 protein: CSVEVLTSGRGDTQYF.

CDR3 region: CASSKGLAEQETQYF. This chain connects TRBV6-1 to TRBJ2-5; absent DNA, TCRdb's TRBD2 call cannot be checked. Germline V gives CDR1 MNHNS, CDR2 SASEGT. This CDR3 contains 15 residues.

The CDR3: CASRPSSYNEQFF. The chain employs TRBV6-2 or TRBV6-3 and TRBJ2-1. Germline values: CDR1 MNHEY, CDR2 SVGEGT. The CDR3 consists of 13 residues.

The chain recombines TRBV20-1 with TRBJ2-2; TCRdb returns TRBD1, unconfirmable since there is no DNA. Germline-derived CDR1 and CDR2 are DFQATT and SNEGSKA (reference sequence). CDR3 length: 15 amino acids. The CDR3: CSAIPGNRVTGELFF.

This chain joins TRBV6-1 and TRBJ2-1; TCRdb calls TRBD1, which cannot be checked without DNA. CDR3 length: 15 residues. Germline CDR1 reads MNHNS; CDR2 reads SASEGT. Here the CDR3 reads CASSAGTGTYNEQFF.

The chain carries TRBV12-3 or TRBV12-4 and TRBJ1-6; TCRdb designates TRBD1, a call that cannot be tested without DNA. This CDR3 contains 18 residues. CDR3 amino acids: CASSLNPGSSSYNSPLHF.

The rearrangement uses TRBV5-1 and TRBJ2-2; TCRdb reports TRBD2, a call that lacks DNA to check it against. Looked up from germline, CDR1 is SGHRS and CDR2 is YFSETQ. This CDR3 spans 14 amino acids. The CDR3 reads CASSGSGSPGELFF.

The chain is built from TRBV7-9 and TRBJ2-3; checking the TCRdb D call of TRBD1 is not possible without DNA. CDR1 is SEHNR and CDR2 is FQNEAQ in the germline V gene (reference sequence). This CDR3 has 15 amino acids. CDR3: CASAGRDRTTDTQYF.

CDR3 amino acids: CASSQSGPQSYF. The genes are TRBV3-1 and TRBJ2-5; as DNA is missing, the TRBD2 call by TCRdb cannot be tested. The CDR3 runs 12 residues. CDR1 is LGHDT and CDR2 is YNNKEL in the germline V gene (reference sequence).

The genes are TRBV6-2 or TRBV6-3 and TRBJ1-1. The CDR3 is 15 amino acids. Germline V CDR1 and CDR2: MNHEY, SVGEGT. The CDR3 protein is CASSDRRILNTEAFF.

The chain is built from TRBV5-1 and TRBJ2-1; TCRdb selects TRBD2, and the lack of DNA leaves this call unchecked. The length of the CDR3 is 18 residues. Germline lookup yields CDR1 SGHRS and CDR2 YFSETQ. CDR3 residues: CASSLPPSGRLSYNEQFF.

This chain uses TRBV12-3 or TRBV12-4 with TRBJ2-1; TCRdb proposes TRBD2, but this gene call is untestable without DNA. The CDR3 is 14 amino acids. The CDR3 reads CASNLLAGYNEQFF.